This is a list of T cell receptor beta chains from one sample in a study of regulatory T cells in long-lasting Graves disease. TCRdb fed the multiplex PCR reads into MiXCR, producing one record per CDR3 protein. Among about 620,000 distinct CDR3 sequences listed, 16% were seen once. This same sample was also part of a study on T cells in Graves' hyperthyroidism and ophthalmopathy.

Sequencing was performed on peripheral blood mononuclear cells (PBMCs), taken at new diagnosis, from a patient treated with antithyroid drugs. The receptor set was obtained from a woman in her thirties with Graves disease. Each CDR3 is given with its conserved first and last residue. A D gene is named only where the DNA matches it firmly. For some rows the clone size is stated as once, few or many, or as a class when expanded; others skip it.

abundance: NA
v_gene: TRBV20-1
d_gene: TRBD2
j_gene: TRBJ2-5
CDR3aa: CSARPSGLAGETRYF
CDR3nt: TGCAGTGCTAGGCCGTCGGGACTAGCGGGAGAGACTCGGTACTTC

abundance: many
v_gene: TRBV6-1
d_gene: NA
j_gene: TRBJ2-7
CDR3aa: CASSGTGTGAYEQYF
CDR3nt: TGTGCCAGCAGCGGGACCGGGACGGGGGCCTACGAGCAGTACTTC

abundance: NA
v_gene: TRBV5-1
d_gene: NA
j_gene: TRBJ2-3
CDR3aa: CASSLAGRAVGADTQYF
CDR3nt: TGCGCCAGCAGCTTGGCCGGCAGGGCGGTAGGAGCAGATACGCAGTATTTT

abundance: NA
v_gene: TRBV12-3/TRBV12-4
d_gene: NA
j_gene: TRBJ1-3
CDR3aa: CASSRAGAGNTIYF
CDR3nt: TGTGCCAGCAGCCGTGCAGGGGCTGGAAACACCATATATTTT

abundance: many
v_gene: TRBV12-3/TRBV12-4
d_gene: NA
j_gene: TRBJ1-1
CDR3aa: CASRRTVNTEAFF
CDR3nt: TGTGCCAGCAGGCGGACAGTGAACACTGAAGCTTTCTTT

abundance: NA
v_gene: TRBV28
d_gene: NA
j_gene: TRBJ1-3
CDR3aa: CASTFEDTIYF
CDR3nt: TGTGCCAGCACCTTCGAAGACACCATATATTTT

abundance: NA
v_gene: TRBV7-9
d_gene: NA
j_gene: TRBJ2-1
CDR3aa: CASSSWGRGKGRRGRNEQFF
CDR3nt: TGTGCCAGCAGCTCCTGGGGGAGGGGGAAAGGTCGGAGAGGAAGGAATGAGCAGTTCTTC

abundance: NA
v_gene: TRBV18
d_gene: TRBD1
j_gene: TRBJ1-1
CDR3aa: CASSLLGQGALGTEAFF
CDR3nt: TGTGCCAGCTCACTCCTAGGACAGGGGGCTCTTGGTACTGAAGCTTTCTTT

abundance: NA
v_gene: TRBV20-1
d_gene: TRBD2
j_gene: TRBJ2-5
CDR3aa: CSARGGVSQYF
CDR3nt: TGCAGTGCTAGGGGGGGGGTTTCCCAGTACTTC

abundance: NA
v_gene: TRBV27
d_gene: TRBD1
j_gene: TRBJ1-4
CDR3aa: CASSPSDRGGEKLFF
CDR3nt: TGTGCCAGCAGTCCCTCCGACAGGGGCGGAGAAAAACTGTTTTTT

abundance: NA
v_gene: TRBV20-1
d_gene: TRBD2
j_gene: TRBJ2-3
CDR3aa: CSARANLAGDVDTQYF
CDR3nt: TGCAGTGCTAGAGCGAACCTAGCGGGAGACGTAGATACGCAGTATTTT